This T cell receptor (beta chain) came from a study of T cell responses to AZD1222 COVID-19 vaccine. Study-wide context: Pooled samples include second doses given at about 4 or 12 weeks. Study-level results: Nearly half of the spike-specific TCRs reportedly recognize variant regions that carry no mutations. Clonal diversity was possibly underestimated; the donors were predominantly white British and more often female. Distributed over spike, vaccine-associated CD4 TCRs predominated at 160-218 and 743-854.

Clones were sequenced by immunoSEQ multiplex PCR, and TCRdb holds only the in-frame ones, with some missing. The table records some 120,000 clones, more than 75% of them present only once. About this clone itself: No antigen is known for it.

The clonotype comes from an adult in good health. This sample comprised peripheral blood, obtained on day 0 of AZD1222 vaccination.

CDR3 coding DNA: TGCGCCAGCAGCCAAGTACCCTCACAAGGAAGCACCGGGGAGCTGTTTTTT. Translated: CASSQVPSQGSTGELFF. This sequence joins TRBV4-1 and TRBJ2-2, with D uncertain. Germline loops: CDR1 MGHRA, CDR2 YSYEKL. V lost 1 base and J lost 4, with 16 bases in between. This CDR3 region has 17 residues.